This TCR beta chain was sequenced for a study of regulatory T cells in long-lasting Graves disease. Between the trimmed V and J ends, which lost 0 bases and 4 bases, there was a span of 12 bases. Per the germline V gene, CDR1 is MNHEY and CDR2 is SVGEGT. CDR3 size: 15 residues. Arm-PCR of CDR3 regions and iRepertoire HTBI primers were the basis on which TCR beta libraries were built. TCRdb re-analysed the multiplex PCR reads in MiXCR, keeping a single row per CDR3 protein. The sample lists 400,000 to 500,000 distinct CDR3 sequences, around 14% occurring once. Time point: newly diagnosed GD, antithyroid drugs for less than 3 months. PBMC-derived RNA was used for the TCR library. These sequences were also reported in another study, on T cells in Graves' hyperthyroidism and ophthalmopathy. This second study says: Ophthalmopathy and stable hyperthyroidism were told apart by a 13 V-J model.

The TCR sequence derives from a woman under 40 with Graves disease. The sample was peripheral blood mononuclear cells (PBMCs), taken at new diagnosis, from a patient treated with antithyroid drugs. This chain connects TRBV6-2 or TRBV6-3 to TRBJ1-1; D ambiguous. The CDR3 nucleotides read TGTGCCAGCAGTTACTCGCCGGGAAGCGGCACTGAAGCTTTCTTT. Encoded protein: CASSYSPGSGTEAFF.